This TCR beta chain was recovered during a study of blood T cell repertoires in COVID-19. Study information: Sources were T cells, B-cell-depleted T cells, or PBMCs; the material itself was cDNA or gDNA.

Each recovered donor of Cohort 3 presented with two negative PCRs, clearance, or symptom resolution. The length of the CDR3 is 13 residues. The trim removed 6 bases at V and 5 bases at J, leaving 4 bases unmatched. Germline assignment: CDR1 LNHDA and CDR2 SQIVND (reference sequence). Libraries were prepared by immunoSEQ multiplex PCR; TCRdb keeps only in-frame clonotypes and omits some of them. The top ten hold approximately 9.4% of the sample, which has about 180,000 clones, just over 85% seen once. This sequence joins TRBV19 and TRBJ2-3; 8 bases line up with TRBD2. The sequence derives from a young woman who had recovered from COVID-19. The sample was PBMCs or T cells enriched from blood (not recorded which). Here the CDR3 DNA reads TGTGCCAGTAGGCCGGGGGGGCGAGATACGCAGTATTTT. This encodes CASRPGGRDTQYF.